This record looks at one TCR beta chain sequence and its context. Generated by immunoSEQ multiplex PCR, the TCRdb table keeps only in-frame clones and is missing some. Among roughly 110,000 clones listed, about 89% were seen once. The data stem from a study of blood T cell repertoires in COVID-19. The V and J ends lost 1 base and 0 bases respectively, with 8 bases between them. This CDR3 comprises 15 residues. Germline CDR1 is SGHRS and CDR2 is YFSETQ. The chain employs TRBV5-1 and TRBJ2-1; no definite D call. Sequencing was done on a sample of peripheral blood. The receptor's source is a man aged 40-49 years with active or convalescent COVID-19. The CDR3 DNA is TGCGCCAGCAGCTTGCCGGGTAGCTCCTACAATGAGCAGTTCTTC. Its translation: CASSLPGSSYNEQFF.